A selection of T cell receptor beta chains follows, all from one sample in a study of T cells in tuberculosis. The table came from immunoSEQ multiplex PCR; TCRdb's copy has only in-frame clones and leaves some out. The sample holds some 60,000 clones, 65% to 90% seen once. Source material: CD1b-GMM tetramer-negative cells sorted from PBMCs. The receptors derive from an adult woman with latent tuberculosis. Each CDR3 is given with its conserved first and last residue. D genes are given only for firm matches. Expanded clones are given a class, and other clones once, few, many or no size at all.

v_call	d_call	clone_size	j_call	cdr3_nt	cdr3_aa
TRBV5-6	TRBD1	NA	TRBJ2-3	TGTGCCAGCAGCCCACTCGGACAGGGGCTGGCAGATACGCAGTATTTT	CASSPLGQGLADTQYF
TRBV4-1	TRBD1	NA	TRBJ1-5	TGCGCCAGCAGCCAAGTCGGGACAGCGCCAAATCTTCAGCCCCAGCATTTT	CASSQVGTAPNLQPQHF
TRBV28	TRBD2	NA	TRBJ2-7	TGTGCCAGCAGTTTAGTTGGCGTAGCGGGAGGGAGGAACGAGCAGTACTTC	CASSLVGVAGGRNEQYF
TRBV12-5	TRBD1	NA	TRBJ1-4	TGTGCTGGTGGTTCCTTCGGGACAGGCGGCTGGGATAATGAAAAACTGTTTTTT	CAGGSFGTGGWDNEKLFF
TRBV7-9	NA	NA	TRBJ1-4	TGTGCCAGCAGCTTTGACAGTGGTAATAATGAAAAACTGTTTTTT	CASSFDSGNNEKLFF
TRBV6-5	TRBD1	few	TRBJ1-1	TGTGCCAGCACCCAACAGGGGGCAAACACTGAAGCTTTCTTT	CASTQQGANTEAFF
TRBV9	TRBD2	NA	TRBJ2-1	TGTGCCAGCAGCGTAGGGGGCGGGGGGATGATATTGTACAATGAGCAGTTCTTC	CASSVGGGGMILYNEQFF
TRBV12-5	TRBD2	NA	TRBJ2-7	TGTGCTAGTGGCGTACCGGGACTAGCGGGCTACGAGCAGTACTTC	CASGVPGLAGYEQYF
TRBV4-1	NA	medium-sized	TRBJ1-3	TGCGCCAGCAGCCCATCCTTGGCGGCCTCTGGAAACACCATATATTTT	CASSPSLAASGNTIYF
TRBV6-5	TRBD1	NA	TRBJ1-1	TGTGCCAGCAGTCTACACAGGGGGCTAGACACTGAAGCTTTCTTT	CASSLHRGLDTEAFF
TRBV19	TRBD1	NA	TRBJ1-1	TGTGCCAGTATAAGGGACAGGGGAGGCACTGAAGCTTTCTTT	CASIRDRGGTEAFF
TRBV7-9	NA	NA	TRBJ1-1	TGTGCCAGCAGCCCGCGCGACAGATTGAACACTGAAGCTTTCTTT	CASSPRDRLNTEAFF
TRBV2	TRBD2	NA	TRBJ2-1	TGTGCCAGCAGTGAAGGGACTAGCCTAGCCAATGAGCAGTTCTTC	CASSEGTSLANEQFF
TRBV2	NA	NA	TRBJ1-4	TGTGCCAGCAGTCCACCCGGGGGGAGTGATGAAAAACTGTTTTTT	CASSPPGGSDEKLFF
TRBV2	TRBD1	few	TRBJ1-1	TGTGCCAGCAGCGAACAGGGGTCCTACACTGAAGCTTTCTTT	CASSEQGSYTEAFF
TRBV28	TRBD1	NA	TRBJ2-1	TGTGCCAGCAGCCTCTGGACAGGGAATCGGAATGAGCAGTTCTTC	CASSLWTGNRNEQFF
TRBV19	TRBD1	NA	TRBJ1-1	TGTGCCAGTACCCCGGACAGGGCCACTGAAGCTTTCTTT	CASTPDRATEAFF
TRBV5-1	NA	NA	TRBJ1-2	TGCGCCAGCGGGGAGGGCGCGGGCTATGGCTACACCTTC	CASGEGAGYGYTF
TRBV2	NA	NA	TRBJ1-5	TGTGCCAGCAGTGCTCAGTTTCGCAATCAGCCCCAGCATTTT	CASSAQFRNQPQHF
TRBV6-5	NA	NA	TRBJ1-4	TGTGCCAGCAGTTACGGCGGATCTAATGAAAAACTGTTTTTT	CASSYGGSNEKLFF
TRBV7-9	TRBD1	NA	TRBJ2-3	TGTGCCAGCAGCCTGGACAGGGTTTCCACAGATACGCAGTATTTT	CASSLDRVSTDTQYF
TRBV6-6	TRBD1	few	TRBJ2-7	TGTGCCAGCAGTAACAGAGGGGGCCAATACGAGCAGTACTTC	CASSNRGGQYEQYF
TRBV2	TRBD2	NA	TRBJ2-2	TGTGCCAGCAGGGCACTAGCGGTCGGGGGGGAGCTGTTTTTT	CASRALAVGGELFF
TRBV30	NA	NA	TRBJ2-7	TGTGCCTGGAGTCCTACAGGTTACGAGCAGTACTTC	CAWSPTGYEQYF